Detailed here is one T cell receptor beta chain. The protocol was immunoSEQ multiplex PCR, while the TCRdb copy is restricted to in-frame clones and leaves out a portion. The sample shows some 250,000 clones, approximately 83% of them seen only once. The data were obtained in a study of blood T cell repertoires in COVID-19. The wider study: Both acute and convalescent COVID-19 samples were obtained from the United States, Italy and Spain. T cells, B-cell-depleted T cells, or PBMCs provided the cDNA or gDNA that served as material.

Germline trimming cut 0 bases from V and 9 bases from J; bases unmatched to any gene: 7. The germline V gene has CDR1 MNHNS and CDR2 SASEGT. This CDR3 contains 15 residues. The clonotype originates from a woman under 40 who had recovered from COVID-19. The specimen was peripheral blood. This chain uses TRBV6-1 with TRBJ1-5; 8 nucleotides align to TRBD1. The CDR3 region has the DNA TGTGCCAGCAGTGAAGCGCGACAGGGGTCGGGGCCCCAGCATTTT. Residues: CASSEARQGSGPQHF.